A single sample gave rise to the 29 T cell receptor beta chains below, sequenced in a study of monozygotic twins with inflammatory bowel disease. TCRdb re-called the 5' RACE reads and gives one entry per CDR3 protein, without DNA. The repertoire shows 150,000 to 200,000 distinct CDR3 sequences; the top ten hold around 2.8%. The source material was blood. The receptor set was obtained from a human donor with ulcerative colitis or Crohn's disease, or a healthy co-twin of an affected twin (not recorded which).

V gene TRBV20-1 combines with J gene TRBJ2-2; TCRdb's D gene call, TRBD1, goes unchecked for lack of DNA. CDR3 size: 13 residues. Germline CDR1 DFQATT, CDR2 SNEGSKA (reference sequence). CDR3 loop: CSARDRGLGELFF.

This rearrangement joins TRBV28 to TRBJ2-7; lacking DNA, the TRBD1 call made by TCRdb goes unchecked. This CDR3 region has 15 residues. Germline assignment: CDR1 MDHEN and CDR2 SYDVKM. CDR3 loop: CASTLGAIGGYEQYF.

This rearrangement joins TRBV25-1 to TRBJ2-7. CDR1 and CDR2 (germline): MGHDK, SYGVNS. The CDR3 runs 13 residues. The CDR3 reads CASSDSGLYEQYF.

The chain recombines TRBV7-9 with TRBJ1-4. Germline assignment: CDR1 SEHNR and CDR2 FQNEAQ (reference sequence). This CDR3 has 14 amino acids. The CDR3 protein is CASSSFGTNEKLFF.

The CDR3 is CASSQKWPGNQPQHF. The chain has TRBV14 and TRBJ1-5; TCRdb's D call, TRBD1, is unchecked because there is no DNA. Germline V gene data show CDR1 as SGHDN and CDR2 as FVKESK. The CDR3 runs 15 residues.

This rearrangement joins TRBV11-2 to TRBJ2-1; TCRdb indicates TRBD2, and absent DNA this call remains unverified. The CDR3 consists of 15 residues. CDR1 SGHAT and CDR2 FQNNGV come from the germline V gene. CDR3: CASSPLAGGPTFQFF.

J is TRBJ1-1 and V is TRBV7-9; without DNA, the TCRdb call of TRBD1 cannot be checked. The germline V gene encodes CDR1 SEHNR and CDR2 FQNEAQ (reference sequence). The CDR3 consists of 16 residues. The CDR3 sequence: CASSLGLTGLNTEAFF. The full variable domain, rest sourced from reference TRBV7-9 and TRBJ1-1, is DTGVSQNPRHKITKRGQNVTFRCDPISEHNRLYWYRQTLGQGPEFLTYFQNEAQLEKSRLLSDRFSAERPKGSFSTLEIQRTEQGDSAMYLCASSLGLTGLNTEAFFGQGTRLTVV.

CDR3 in amino acids: CASSSSGSYGYTF. This chain connects TRBV7-3 to TRBJ1-2. CDR1 and CDR2 from the germline V gene are SGHTA and FQGTGA. The CDR3 loop spans 13 amino acids.

The chain joins TRBV6-2 or TRBV6-3 to TRBJ2-1. The CDR3 covers 13 residues. Per the germline V gene, CDR1 is MNHEY and CDR2 is SVGEGT. CDR3 amino acids: CASSYGHYNEQFF.

V and J are TRBV20-1 and TRBJ1-1. The CDR3 loop spans 15 amino acids. The germline V gene has CDR1 DFQATT and CDR2 SNEGSKA (reference sequence). CDR3 sequence reads: CSARHPPRDPTEAFF.

The genes are TRBV5-6 and TRBJ2-7. This CDR3 is built from 15 residues. Germline CDR1 SGHDT, CDR2 YYEEEE. CDR3 sequence: CASSLTGTLSYEQYF.

The gene calls are TRBV5-4 and TRBJ2-3; without DNA, the TCRdb call of TRBD2 cannot be checked. Looked up from germline, CDR1 is SGHNT and CDR2 is YYREEE (reference sequence). This CDR3 has 15 amino acids. CDR3 protein: CASSLGGSSTDTQYF.

The chain couples TRBV24-1 to TRBJ2-2; the TCRdb D gene call, TRBD1, has no DNA to confirm it. Germline values: CDR1 KGHDR, CDR2 SFDVKD. This CDR3 has 16 residues. The CDR3 is CATSDPGQGKTGELFF.

CDR3 amino acids: CASNQGDNGNQPQHF. The rearrangement links TRBV7-9 to TRBJ1-5; without DNA, the TCRdb call of TRBD1 cannot be checked. The CDR3 covers 15 residues. CDR1 and CDR2 (germline): SEHNR, FQNEAQ (reference sequence).

V and J are TRBV4-1 and TRBJ2-5; TCRdb's D call, TRBD2, is unchecked because there is no DNA. The CDR3 has 18 amino acids. Germline V lookup: CDR1 MGHRA, CDR2 YSYEKL. The chain's CDR3 is CASSQGAKGLAGGETQYF.

The chain links TRBV28 to TRBJ2-1; lacking DNA, the TRBD1 call made by TCRdb goes unchecked. Germline loops: CDR1 MDHEN, CDR2 SYDVKM. The CDR3 contains 15 residues. CDR3 region: CASSLGGLSYNEQFF.

By frequency, this clonotype is medium-sized. V gene TRBV28 combines with J gene TRBJ2-2; TCRdb lists TRBD1, though no DNA is available to test this call. This CDR3 is built from 17 residues. CDR1 MDHEN and CDR2 SYDVKM come from the germline V gene. CDR3 sequence reads: CASSFVPRTGNTGELFF. Drawing the rest from reference TRBV28 and TRBJ2-2, the complete variable domain is DVKVTQSSRYLVKRTGEKVFLECVQDMDHENMFWYRQDPGLGLRLIYFSYDVKMKEKGDIPEGYSVSREKKERFSLILESASTNQTSMYLCASSFVPRTGNTGELFFGEGSRLTVL.

This chain uses TRBV10-3 with TRBJ2-1. The germline CDR1 and CDR2 sequences are ENHRY and SYGVKD. The CDR3 is 12 residues long. The CDR3 here is CAISELGNEQFF.

V is TRBV5-1 and J is TRBJ2-5; as DNA is missing, the TRBD1 call by TCRdb cannot be tested. The CDR3 length is 14 residues. Germline-derived CDR1 and CDR2 are SGHRS and YFSETQ. This CDR3 is CASSPGQGGETQYF.

The chain has TRBV15 and TRBJ1-1; the TCRdb call, TRBD1, lacks DNA for checking. From germline, CDR1 is LNHNV and CDR2 YYDKDF (reference sequence). The CDR3 spans 16 residues. CDR3 amino acids: CATSRDPGQLNTEAFF.

The chain combines TRBV7-2 with TRBJ2-5; the TRBD1 assignment by TCRdb is unverifiable without DNA. The CDR3 has 15 amino acids. Germline CDR1 and CDR2: SGHTA and FQGNSA. The CDR3 spells CASSPQVGTKETQYF.

The rearrangement uses TRBV12-3 or TRBV12-4 and TRBJ2-3. The CDR3 is made up of 14 amino acids. The CDR3 is CASSLGLSTDTQYF.

This rearrangement joins TRBV4-3 to TRBJ2-1. This CDR3 is 17 amino acids long. Germline values: CDR1 LGHNA, CDR2 YSLEER. The CDR3 sequence: CASSQGAAGGSYNEQFF.

The chain joins TRBV28 to TRBJ2-2. The CDR3 is 12 residues long. Germline CDR1 is MDHEN and CDR2 is SYDVKM. This chain's CDR3 is CASVGNTGELFF.

The V call is TRBV12-3 or TRBV12-4, the J call TRBJ2-2; TCRdb proposes TRBD1, but this gene call is untestable without DNA. The length of the CDR3 is 16 residues. The CDR3 is CASTETGKTNTGELFF.

V gene TRBV12-3 or TRBV12-4 combines with J gene TRBJ1-1; TCRdb's assignment of TRBD1 cannot be checked, as there is no DNA. The CDR3 totals 15 residues. The CDR3 protein is CASSLADRFYTEAFF.

The chain couples TRBV20-1 to TRBJ2-2. CDR3 length: 12 residues. Germline V gene sequence: CDR1 DFQATT, CDR2 SNEGSKA (reference sequence). This CDR3 is CSARVTYGELFF.

V and J are TRBV7-3 and TRBJ1-3. In germline, CDR1 is SGHTA, CDR2 FQGTGA. The CDR3 loop spans 17 amino acids. The CDR3 protein is CASSPSGPGGSGNTIYF.

This rearrangement joins TRBV20-1 to TRBJ1-5. The germline V gene has CDR1 DFQATT and CDR2 SNEGSKA (reference sequence). The CDR3 is 14 residues long. CDR3 sequence: CSASSGPWDQPQHF.